This TCR beta chain is from a study of neurological immune-mediated disorders. The sorted-subset TCR libraries were prepared using 750,000 to 1,000,000 CD4+ or CD8+ T cells as the starting material. In this sample, this clonotype turned up many times. Synthesis of cDNA used 5'RACE (with 10-nucleotide random UMIs). TCRdb processed the 5' RACE reads anew with MiXCR; each CDR3 protein has one entry. Of tens of thousands of distinct CDR3 sequences listed, over 3.5% are singletons. The germline gives CDR1 LNHDA, CDR2 SQIVND (reference sequence). This CDR3 comprises 15 residues. V shed 1 base, J shed 4 bases, and the junction held 5 bases outside the gene matches.

Sequencing was done on a sample of CD4+ T cells from blood. The TCR originated in a woman aged 40 to 50 with multiple sclerosis. This chain joins TRBV19 and TRBJ2-7; TRBD2 matches 9 bases. In nucleotides, the CDR3 is TGTGCCAGTAGTATAGCCCCGGGACTAGCTTACGAGCAGTACTTC. As protein: CASSIAPGLAYEQYF. Full variable domain (rest looked up from reference TRBV19 and TRBJ2-7): DGGITQSPKYLFRKEGQNVTLSCEQNLNHDAMYWYRQDPGQGLRLIYYSQIVNDFQKGDIAEGYSVSREKKESFPLTVTSAQKNPTAFYLCASSIAPGLAYEQYFGPGTRLTVT.